These 28 T cell receptor beta chains were all obtained from the same sample, sequenced in a study of blood T cell repertoires in COVID-19 (dated by TCRdb to 2018 to 2020). Library prep was done by the immunoSEQ multiplex PCR assay. What TCRdb holds here is the immuneACCESS table cut down to in-frame rearrangements. Part of the clones is not present; checked against another copy, under half of the missing clones reflect an unresolved V gene, and the others are unexplained. This sample gives hundreds of thousands of clones in total; more than 75% of them show up just once. The ten top clones hold around 0.98% of the sample. Sequencing was done on a sample of peripheral blood. Source of these receptors: a woman between 35 and 50 years old who had recovered from COVID-19.

This chain connects TRBV6-2 or TRBV6-3 to TRBJ2-7, with a weak D call TRBD2 (6 bases). CDR1 and CDR2 from the germline V gene are MNHEY and SVGEGT. The CDR3 totals 16 residues. The V end was cut by 2 bases, the J end by 2 bases, with 16 bases between. The CDR3 loop reads CASSYPRGTATYEQYF. DNA of the CDR3: TGTGCCAGCAGTTACCCCCGGGGGACTGCGACCTACGAGCAGTACTTC.

This clone appeared once. This chain connects TRBV24-1 to TRBJ1-5, with no clear D. CDR3 length: 13 amino acids. V was trimmed by 5 bases and J by 4 bases, leaving 8 bases between them. Germline CDR1 and CDR2: KGHDR and SFDVKD. The DNA of the CDR3 is TGTGCCACCAGTGCCCAGGCTAATCAGCCCCAGCATTTT. It encodes CATSAQANQPQHF.

V gene TRBV5-1 combines with J gene TRBJ2-7, with 7 nucleotides matching TRBD2. Germline CDR1 SGHRS, CDR2 YFSETQ. The V segment lost 3 bases and the J segment 2 bases; nucleotides outside the gene matches: 11. This CDR3 has 16 residues. The CDR3 bases are TGCGCCAGCAGCTCCCCCGCGTCCGGGGGGACCTACGAGCAGTACTTC. This encodes CASSSPASGGTYEQYF.

The chain is built from TRBV12-3 or TRBV12-4 and TRBJ2-1; possible D gene TRBD2, 5 bases. This CDR3 is 13 amino acids long. Trimming took 6 bases from V and 8 from J, leaving 14 bases between them. The CDR3 loop is CASSPSDSDEQFF. As DNA, the CDR3 is TGTGCCAGCAGCCCCTCGGACTCGGATGAGCAGTTCTTC.

The chain has TRBV24-1 and TRBJ2-3, with 8 bases aligning to TRBD1. The V gene's germline CDR1 is KGHDR and CDR2 SFDVKD. Losses at the gene ends were 4 bases for V and 3 bases for J; bases not matched to a gene: 11. The CDR3 totals 17 residues. DNA for the CDR3: TGTGCCACCAGTGACCGCGGACAGGGAACGGGTACAGATACGCAGTATTTT. Translating gives CATSDRGQGTGTDTQYF.

This clone was detected only a few times. The chain uses TRBV19 and TRBJ1-5; tentatively, D is TRBD1 (6 bases). Germline CDR1 and CDR2: LNHDA and SQIVND (reference sequence). The CDR3 has 17 amino acids. The V and J ends lost 7 bases and 0 bases respectively, with 19 bases between them. The CDR3 DNA sequence: TGTGCCAGTACCGAGGGTAGGGGGGGGTATAGCAATCAGCCCCAGCATTTT. Translation: CASTEGRGGYSNQPQHF.

The chain combines TRBV7-2 with TRBJ2-1, with TRBD2 matching 10 bases. J gave up 2 bases and V 5 bases, and 6 bases lay outside the gene matches. Germline CDR1 is SGHTA and CDR2 is FQGNSA. The CDR3 extends over 16 amino acids. CDR3 nucleotide sequence: TGTGCCAGCAGCCCCGGGACTAGCGCACCCTACAATGAGCAGTTCTTC. Amino acid sequence: CASSPGTSAPYNEQFF.

This clone was recorded once. The V gene is TRBV5-1, the J gene TRBJ2-1; D is ambiguous. CDR1 is SGHRS, CDR2 YFSETQ, per germline. V lost 0 bases, J lost 2 bases, and 9 bases lay in between. The CDR3 length is 15 residues. The CDR3, as DNA: TGCGCCAGCAGCTTGGAGCCTCTAACCTACAATGAGCAGTTCTTC. Translating it yields CASSLEPLTYNEQFF. Combining the CDR3 with reference TRBV5-1 and TRBJ2-1 gives the whole variable domain KAGVTQTPRYLIKTRGQQVTLSCSPISGHRSVSWYQQTPGQGLQFLFEYFSETQRNKGNFPGRFSGRQFSNSRSEMNVSTLELGDSALYLCASSLEPLTYNEQFFGPGTRLTVL.

The DNA of the CDR3 is TGTGCCAGCAGCCCCGCGGGACCCGTGAACACTGAAGCTTTCTTT. As protein: CASSPAGPVNTEAFF. The chain links TRBV7-2 to TRBJ1-1, with D possibly matching TRBD1 (5 bases). The V gene lost 5 bases and the J gene lost 0 bases, with 13 bases spanning the gap. The CDR3 loop spans 15 amino acids. CDR1 and CDR2 from the germline V gene are SGHTA and FQGNSA.

The CDR3 coding sequence is TGTGCCAGCAGCACACAGGGCTACGAGCAGTACTTC. Its protein product is CASSTQGYEQYF. The rearrangement uses TRBV11-2 and TRBJ2-7, with D tentatively TRBD1 (6 bases). Germline CDR1 reads SGHAT; CDR2 reads FQNNGV. Trimming removed 5 bases from V and 3 bases from J, with 8 bases in between. The CDR3 runs 12 residues.

The chain is built from TRBV21-1 and TRBJ1-4; the tabulated D call, TRBD1, remains unverified against the DNA. TRBV21-1 has pseudogene status. The CDR3 has 17 amino acids. The CDR3 is CASSKGGRGPTNEKLFF. In nucleotides, the CDR3 is TGTGCCAGCAGCAAAGGCGGCAGGGGGCCTACTAATGAAAAACTGTTTTTT.

This chain uses TRBV2 with TRBJ2-2, with 9 bases lining up with TRBD1. With V trimmed by 10 bases and J by 6 bases, 9 bases remained unmatched. The CDR3 runs to 14 residues. Germline assignment: CDR1 SNHLY and CDR2 FYNNEI. Written as DNA, the CDR3 is TGTGCCACCAGGGGGACAGGGCCCCCCGGGGAGCTGTTTTTT. Translating it yields CATRGTGPPGELFF.

The V call is TRBV5-1, the J call TRBJ1-1, with D tentatively TRBD1 (5 bases). The V end lost 4 bases, the J end lost 4 bases, and 14 bases lay between the germline ends. Germline V gives CDR1 SGHRS, CDR2 YFSETQ. This CDR3 is 14 amino acids long. The CDR3 reads CASSAGTLGTEAFF. The CDR3 DNA sequence: TGCGCCAGCAGCGCGGGGACCTTGGGCACTGAAGCTTTCTTT.

The count of this clone is one. The J gene is TRBJ2-1, the V gene TRBV24-1, with TRBD2 identical over 12 bases. V was clipped by 5 bases and J by 4 bases; unmatched bases: 14. CDR1 is KGHDR, CDR2 SFDVKD, per germline. The CDR3 sequence is 19 residues long. This CDR3 reads CATSAGDRGLAGGYNEQFF. CDR3 nucleotides: TGTGCCACCAGTGCGGGGGACAGGGGCCTAGCGGGAGGGTACAATGAGCAGTTCTTC.

CDR3: CASTPTGGSGEQYF. The DNA of the CDR3 is TGTGCCAGCACCCCGACAGGGGGTTCGGGCGAGCAGTACTTC. The chain links TRBV6-6 to TRBJ2-7, with 9 bases identical to TRBD1. CDR3 length: 14 amino acids. J was trimmed by 6 bases and V by 7 bases; bases with no gene match: 10. The V gene's germline CDR1 is MNHNY and CDR2 SVGAGI (reference sequence).

This chain connects TRBV30 to TRBJ1-5; D might be TRBD1 (5 bases). The V and J ends lost 1 base and 7 bases respectively, with 11 bases between them. The germline V gene encodes CDR1 GTSNPN and CDR2 SVGIG (reference sequence). The CDR3 runs to 13 residues. CDR3 region: CAWSGEGRQPQHF. For the CDR3, the DNA is TGTGCCTGGAGTGGGGAGGGGAGGCAGCCCCAGCATTTT.

The chain couples TRBV18 to TRBJ1-5, with 10 bases identical to TRBD1. CDR1 KGHSH and CDR2 LQKENI come from the germline V gene. Germline trimming cut 8 bases from V and 0 bases from J; bases unmatched to any gene: 7. This CDR3 contains 16 residues. CDR3 nucleotide sequence: TGTGCCAGCCCCCAGACAGGGGGCCATAGCAATCAGCCCCAGCATTTT. Translated: CASPQTGGHSNQPQHF.

This sequence joins TRBV7-2 and TRBJ1-1; TRBD1 aligns across 7 bases. V lost 2 bases to trimming and J lost 11 bases; unmatched junction nucleotides: 8. The CDR3 sequence is 13 residues long. In germline, CDR1 is SGHTA, CDR2 FQGNSA. As DNA, the CDR3 is TGTGCCAGCAGCTTAAGAGGGGGCGTCGGGGCTTTCTTT. Protein: CASSLRGGVGAFF.

This chain connects TRBV5-1 to TRBJ2-2; D is unclear. Germline CDR1 and CDR2: SGHRS and YFSETQ. The CDR3 extends over 15 amino acids. Trimming shortened V by 4 bases and J by 0 bases, and 10 bases separated the two germline ends. Here the CDR3 DNA reads TGCGCCAGCAGCCCCGGCGGCGCGAACACCGGGGAGCTGTTTTTT. Amino acids: CASSPGGANTGELFF. Drawing the rest from reference TRBV5-1 and TRBJ2-2, the complete variable domain is KAGVTQTPRYLIKTRGQQVTLSCSPISGHRSVSWYQQTPGQGLQFLFEYFSETQRNKGNFPGRFSGRQFSNSRSEMNVSTLELGDSALYLCASSPGGANTGELFFGEGSRLTVL.

The chain couples TRBV5-1 to TRBJ1-2; D unclear. Germline V gives CDR1 SGHRS, CDR2 YFSETQ. The CDR3 spans 15 residues. With 4 bases removed from V and 0 bases from J, the gap between germline ends came to 13 bases. The DNA for the CDR3 is TGCGCCAGCAGCCCCGATTGGCCGCCTAACTATGGCTACACCTTC. Protein sequence: CASSPDWPPNYGYTF.

V gene TRBV30 combines with J gene TRBJ1-5; a weak D match, TRBD1 (6 bases). Germline V gives CDR1 GTSNPN, CDR2 SVGIG (reference sequence). Trimming pared 3 bases from V and 2 bases from J, leaving 11 bases between. The CDR3 consists of 14 residues. CDR3 DNA sequence: TGTGCCTGGAGCCTAGGGGGGGGCAATCAGCCCCAGCATTTT. Its translation: CAWSLGGGNQPQHF.

This chain links TRBV10-3 with TRBJ2-5, with a tentative D call TRBD1 (6 bases). Trimming pared 6 bases from V and 3 bases from J, leaving 11 bases between. Germline CDR1 ENHRY, CDR2 SYGVKD. The CDR3 is 13 residues long. The CDR3 here is CAIREEGEETQYF. In DNA form, the CDR3 reads TGTGCCATCAGAGAAGAGGGGGAAGAGACCCAGTACTTC.

The gene calls are TRBV11-3 and TRBJ2-3; 11 nucleotides agree with TRBD2. The germline gives CDR1 SGHNT, CDR2 YENEEA. V gave up 1 base and J gave up 5 bases; unmatched junction bases: 8. This CDR3 spans 17 amino acids. CDR3 bases: TGTGCCAGCAGCTTAGGGCGGCTAGCGGGAGGACTAGATACGCAGTATTTT. Protein: CASSLGRLAGGLDTQYF.

This chain joins TRBV6-5 and TRBJ1-1; D is unclear. The germline V gene encodes CDR1 MNHEY and CDR2 SVGAGI. The CDR3 has 14 amino acids. The germline V and J ends were trimmed by 6 bases and 0 bases, with 11 bases remaining between them. This CDR3 is CASSNQDLNTEAFF. The CDR3 bases are TGTGCCAGCAGCAACCAGGACTTGAACACTGAAGCTTTCTTT.

The chain couples TRBV30 to TRBJ2-4; TRBD2 is a possible D gene (6 bases). V lost 0 bases and J lost 3, with 9 bases in between. The CDR3 covers 14 residues. Germline CDR1 and CDR2: GTSNPN and SVGIG (reference sequence). CDR3 region: CAWSVWEVKNIQYF. The CDR3, as DNA: TGTGCCTGGAGTGTTTGGGAGGTCAAAAACATTCAGTACTTC.

This sequence joins TRBV6-5 and TRBJ1-2, with D tentatively TRBD1 (5 bases). The V end was cut by 5 bases, the J end by 2 bases, with 15 bases between. Germline V gene sequence: CDR1 MNHEY, CDR2 SVGAGI. This CDR3 spans 15 amino acids. CDR3 coding DNA: TGTGCCAGCAGTCGGGCGGGGGGAACGAACTATGGCTACACCTTC. Its translation is CASSRAGGTNYGYTF.

V and J are TRBV27 and TRBJ1-5, with D possibly matching TRBD1 (5 bases). Between the trimmed V and J ends, which lost 3 bases and 3 bases, there was a span of 12 bases. CDR1 and CDR2 from the germline V gene are MNHEY and SMNVEV (reference sequence). The CDR3 runs to 15 residues. The CDR3 DNA is TGTGCCAGCAGTTTTAGAGGCAGGGCCAATCAGCCCCAGCATTTT. Protein: CASSFRGRANQPQHF.

This rearrangement joins TRBV5-1 to TRBJ2-7, with 8 positions matching TRBD2. V lost 5 bases to trimming and J lost 4 bases; unmatched junction nucleotides: 11. The CDR3 extends over 15 amino acids. Germline CDR1 and CDR2: SGHRS and YFSETQ. The CDR3 protein is CASRWASGSSYEQYF. The CDR3 DNA follows: TGCGCCAGCAGATGGGCTAGCGGGTCTTCATACGAGCAGTACTTC.